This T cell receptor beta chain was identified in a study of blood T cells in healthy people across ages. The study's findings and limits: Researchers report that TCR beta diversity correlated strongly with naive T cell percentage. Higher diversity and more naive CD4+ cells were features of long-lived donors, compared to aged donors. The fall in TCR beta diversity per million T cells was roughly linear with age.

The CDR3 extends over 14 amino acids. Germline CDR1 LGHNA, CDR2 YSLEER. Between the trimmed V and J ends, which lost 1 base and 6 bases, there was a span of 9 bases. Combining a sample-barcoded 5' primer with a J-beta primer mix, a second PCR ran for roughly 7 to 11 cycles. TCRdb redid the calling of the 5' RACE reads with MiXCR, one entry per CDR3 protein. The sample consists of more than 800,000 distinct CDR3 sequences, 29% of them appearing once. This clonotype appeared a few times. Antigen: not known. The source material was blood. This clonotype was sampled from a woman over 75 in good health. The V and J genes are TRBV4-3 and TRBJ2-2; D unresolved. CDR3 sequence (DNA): TGCGCCAGCAGCCAAGGGTACGGCGCCGGGGAGCTGTTTTTT. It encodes CASSQGYGAGELFF.